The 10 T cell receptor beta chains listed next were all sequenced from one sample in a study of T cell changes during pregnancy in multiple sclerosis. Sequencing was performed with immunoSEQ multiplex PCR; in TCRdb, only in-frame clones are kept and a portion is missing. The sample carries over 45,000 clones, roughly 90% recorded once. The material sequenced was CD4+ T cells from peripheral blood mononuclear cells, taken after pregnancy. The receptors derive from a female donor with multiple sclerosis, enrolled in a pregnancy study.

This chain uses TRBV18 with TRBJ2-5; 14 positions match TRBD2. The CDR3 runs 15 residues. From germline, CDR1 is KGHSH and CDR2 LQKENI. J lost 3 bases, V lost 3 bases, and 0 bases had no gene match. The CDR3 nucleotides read TGTGCCAGCTCACCGGGACTAGCGGGAGAAGAGACCCAGTACTTC. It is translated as CASSPGLAGEETQYF.

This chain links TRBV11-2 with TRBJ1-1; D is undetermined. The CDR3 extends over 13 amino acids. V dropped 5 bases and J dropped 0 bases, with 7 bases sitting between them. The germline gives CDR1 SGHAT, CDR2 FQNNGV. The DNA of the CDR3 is TGTGCCAGCAGCCCCGCAGTGAACACTGAAGCTTTCTTT. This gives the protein CASSPAVNTEAFF.

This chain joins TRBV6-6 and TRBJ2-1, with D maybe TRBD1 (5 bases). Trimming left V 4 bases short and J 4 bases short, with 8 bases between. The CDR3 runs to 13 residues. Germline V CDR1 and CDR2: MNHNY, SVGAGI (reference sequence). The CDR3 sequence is CASSSAGYNEQFF. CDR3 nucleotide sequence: TGTGCCAGCAGTTCGGCAGGGTACAATGAGCAGTTCTTC.

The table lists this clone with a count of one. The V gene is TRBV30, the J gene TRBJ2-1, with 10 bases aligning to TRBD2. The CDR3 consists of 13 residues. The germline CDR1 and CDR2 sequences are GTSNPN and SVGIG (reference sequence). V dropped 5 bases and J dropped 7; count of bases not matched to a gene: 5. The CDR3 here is CAWGTSDTNEQFF. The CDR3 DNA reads TGTGCCTGGGGGACTAGCGATACGAATGAGCAGTTCTTC.

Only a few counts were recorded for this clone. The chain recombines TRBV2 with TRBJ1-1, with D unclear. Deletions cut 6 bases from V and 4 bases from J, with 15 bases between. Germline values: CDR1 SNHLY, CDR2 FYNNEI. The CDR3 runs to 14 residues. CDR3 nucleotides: TGTGCCAGCAGCCAACAGCTCTCCGGCACTGAAGCTTTCTTT. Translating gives CASSQQLSGTEAFF.

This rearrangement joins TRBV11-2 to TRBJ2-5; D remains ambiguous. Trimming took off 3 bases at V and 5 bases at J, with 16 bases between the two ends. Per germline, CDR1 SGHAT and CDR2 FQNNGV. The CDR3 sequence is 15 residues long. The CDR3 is CASSFQRNKPETQYF. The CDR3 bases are TGTGCCAGCAGCTTCCAGCGAAACAAACCTGAGACCCAGTACTTC.

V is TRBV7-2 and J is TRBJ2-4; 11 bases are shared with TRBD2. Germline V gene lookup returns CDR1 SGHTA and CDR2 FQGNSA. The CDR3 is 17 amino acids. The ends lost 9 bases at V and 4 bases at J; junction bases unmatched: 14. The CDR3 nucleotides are TGTGCCAGTGCTAGCGGGAGGCCTTCGTTGGGGAAAAACATTCAGTACTTC. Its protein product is CASASGRPSLGKNIQYF.

CDR3 amino acids: CSVESNTIYF. For the CDR3, the DNA is TGCAGCGTTGAAAGCAACACCATATATTTT. This chain uses TRBV29-1 with TRBJ1-3; D is unresolved. V was shortened by 2 bases and J by 7 bases, with 3 bases between the two germline ends. The CDR3 loop spans 10 amino acids. Per the germline V gene, CDR1 is SQVTM and CDR2 is ANQGSEA.

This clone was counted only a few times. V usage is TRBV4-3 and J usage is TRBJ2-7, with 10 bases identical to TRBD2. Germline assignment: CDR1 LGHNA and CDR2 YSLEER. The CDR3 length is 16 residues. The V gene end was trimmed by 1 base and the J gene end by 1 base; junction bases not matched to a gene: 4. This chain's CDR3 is CASSQGLAGVSYEQYF. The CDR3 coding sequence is TGCGCCAGCAGCCAAGGTCTAGCGGGAGTATCCTACGAGCAGTACTTC.

The DNA for the CDR3 is TGTGCCACCAGCAGTGAAGGACAGCGATCCTATGGCTACACCTTC. Its protein product is CATSSEGQRSYGYTF. The chain couples TRBV15 to TRBJ1-2; possible D gene TRBD1, 6 bases. Trimming took off 3 bases at V and 4 bases at J, with 15 bases between the two ends. This CDR3 is built from 15 residues. Per germline, CDR1 LNHNV and CDR2 YYDKDF (reference sequence).